A selection of T cell receptor beta chains follows, all from one sample in a study of a mutant IDH1 vaccine in newly diagnosed glioma. No antigen is known for these receptors. Here immunoSEQ multiplex PCR was the method, and the copy in TCRdb shows in-frame clones only, minus some. The table shows fewer than 35,000 clones, with 70% to 90% occurring only once. Sequenced material: PBMCs, taken from a glioma patient whose treatment included an IDH1 peptide vaccine. Receptors originate from a man aged 35 to 55 with glioma. CDR3s include the opening cysteine and the closing phenylalanine or tryptophan. Clone size is not always given. Where it is, it says once, few, many or a class for expanded clones.

V gene: TRBV10-3
J gene: TRBJ2-7
clone size: NA
CDR3 protein: CATRQGAPYEQYF

V gene: TRBV4-3
J gene: TRBJ1-1
clone size: NA
CDR3 protein: CASSQWGTGDGNTEAFF

V gene: TRBV7-9
J gene: TRBJ1-1
clone size: NA
CDR3 protein: CASSLTGETEAFF

V gene: TRBV5-1
J gene: TRBJ2-2
clone size: few
CDR3 protein: CASSTRTSGGNTGELFF

V gene: TRBV6-5
J gene: TRBJ2-1
clone size: NA
CDR3 protein: CASSLRDVAYNEQFF

V gene: TRBV6-1
J gene: TRBJ1-2
clone size: NA
CDR3 protein: CASNSLRTVHGYTF

V gene: TRBV30
J gene: TRBJ2-5
clone size: NA
CDR3 protein: CAWSLGYSLGPETQYF

V gene: TRBV28
J gene: TRBJ2-2
clone size: few
CDR3 protein: CASSLHTNTGELFF

V gene: TRBV28
J gene: TRBJ1-2
clone size: NA
CDR3 protein: CASSLEQGYGYTF

V gene: TRBV4-3
J gene: TRBJ1-5
clone size: NA
CDR3 protein: CASSQGTGGWQPQHF

V gene: TRBV5-1
J gene: TRBJ1-1
clone size: NA
CDR3 protein: CASRTGGNTEAFF

V gene: TRBV6-1
J gene: TRBJ1-4
clone size: NA
CDR3 protein: CASSPTGGLGEKLFF

V gene: TRBV7-9
J gene: TRBJ2-1
clone size: NA
CDR3 protein: CAGQGQGRYEQFF

V gene: TRBV7-6
J gene: TRBJ2-7
clone size: once
CDR3 protein: CASSPMPGLPHEQYF

V gene: TRBV5-4
J gene: TRBJ1-2
clone size: NA
CDR3 protein: CASSPRQGSNYGYTF

V gene: TRBV4-2
J gene: TRBJ1-2
clone size: NA
CDR3 protein: CASSPQGWVLNYGYTF